These 31 T cell receptor beta chains came from one sample sequenced in a study of shared clonotypes between healthy human individuals (dated by TCRdb to the early 2020s). The library relied on the immunoSEQ multiplex PCR assay. TCRdb stores this immuneACCESS table with in-frame sequences only. Part of the clones is absent; in the studies checked, under half of the shortfall reflects unresolved V genes, and no reason is known for the rest. The sample yields around 690,000 clones; roughly 87% were counted once. The ten largest account for 34% of the sample. Sequencing was done on a sample of memory CD8+ T cells from PBMCs. According to the study, the label for this sample's cell subset or site signals: CD45RO+ cells pooled with CCR7-negative TemRA cells. Receptors were obtained from a man between 18 and 29 years old in good health. Some clones in this sample may be carry-over from other donors' samples.

The chain links TRBV11-3 to TRBJ2-2, with D possibly TRBD1 on 6 matching bases. Germline lookup yields CDR1 SGHNT and CDR2 YENEEA. The V end was cut by 3 bases, the J end by 3 bases, with 11 bases between. The CDR3 is 15 residues long. CDR3 sequence (DNA): TGTGCCAGCAGCTTCGGGACACTGGACACCGGGGAGCTGTTTTTT. Its translation is CASSFGTLDTGELFF.

This chain uses TRBV27 with TRBJ2-1; 13 bases map to TRBD2. CDR1 and CDR2 (germline): MNHEY, SMNVEV (reference sequence). CDR3 length equals 17 residues. The V gene end was trimmed by 2 bases and the J gene end by 8 bases; junction bases not matched to a gene: 9. This CDR3 reads CASSLKRGLAGADEQFF. CDR3 sequence (DNA): TGTGCCAGCAGTTTAAAGAGAGGACTAGCGGGAGCGGATGAGCAGTTCTTC.

J is TRBJ2-7 and V is TRBV7-3; D is ambiguous. The V end lost 1 base, the J end lost 3 bases, and 13 bases lay between the germline ends. The CDR3 loop spans 15 amino acids. Germline V gene lookup returns CDR1 SGHTA and CDR2 FQGTGA. DNA for the CDR3: TGTGCCAGCAGCTTAAGTGGCAGTGGGAACTACGAGCAGTACTTC. It is translated as CASSLSGSGNYEQYF.

As concerns this clone: This CDR3 is also generated by other DNA sequences in the sample. The V gene is TRBV7-3, the J gene TRBJ2-1, with D unclear. CDR3 size: 14 residues. V was shortened by 3 bases and J by 1 base, with 7 bases between the two germline ends. CDR1 is SGHTA, CDR2 FQGTGA, per germline. CDR3 sequence (DNA): TGTGCCAGCAGCTTGGGTGTGTCCTACAATGAGCAGTTCTTC. Residues: CASSLGVSYNEQFF.

This chain joins TRBV6-6 and TRBJ2-7, with 10 bases fitting TRBD1. J gave up 3 bases and V 5 bases, and 4 bases lay outside the gene matches. The CDR3 runs 14 residues. Germline V lookup: CDR1 MNHNY, CDR2 SVGAGI (reference sequence). CDR3 sequence reads: CASSDWTGGYEQYF. The CDR3 nucleotides are TGTGCCAGCAGTGATTGGACAGGGGGCTACGAGCAGTACTTC.

This clone appeared a single time. V gene TRBV6-5 combines with J gene TRBJ2-2; D is undetermined. The CDR3 runs to 16 residues. The V gene lost 0 bases and the J gene lost 0 bases, with 8 bases spanning the gap. Germline V lookup: CDR1 MNHEY, CDR2 SVGAGI. The CDR3 DNA is TGTGCCAGCAGTTACTCGACCGTCCCGAACACCGGGGAGCTGTTTTTT. Translated, it gives CASSYSTVPNTGELFF.

The J gene is TRBJ2-7, the V gene TRBV29-1; 10 nucleotides match TRBD2. Germline assignment: CDR1 SQVTM and CDR2 ANQGSEA. CDR3 length: 14 residues. After removal of 0 bases from V and 5 bases from J, the junction contained 4 bases not matched to a gene. CDR3 nucleotides: TGCAGCGTTGAAGACCCCGGGACTAGCGACGAGCAGTACTTC. Translated: CSVEDPGTSDEQYF.

As DNA, the CDR3 is TGTGCCTGGGTGGGGGCCTACGAGCAGTACTTC. Protein sequence: CAWVGAYEQYF. This chain uses TRBV30 with TRBJ2-7; perhaps D is TRBD1 or TRBD2 (5 bases each). The CDR3 spans 11 residues. V was shortened by 5 bases and J by 2 bases, with 7 bases between the two germline ends. CDR1 and CDR2 from the germline V gene are GTSNPN and SVGIG (reference sequence).

The rearrangement links TRBV7-8 to TRBJ2-1; TRBD2 agrees at 9 bases. Germline V CDR1 and CDR2: SGHVS, FQNEAQ. V lost 6 bases to trimming and J lost 4 bases; unmatched junction nucleotides: 7. This CDR3 comprises 15 residues. CDR3 DNA sequence: TGTGCCAGCAGACGGGCGAGCGGGGGGTACAATGAGCAGTTCTTC. This codes for CASRRASGGYNEQFF.

The CDR3 DNA is TGCGCCAGCAGCCAAGACCGCCCAGGGGCCCCTTCCTACAATGAGCAGTTCTTC. Residues: CASSQDRPGAPSYNEQFF. This chain connects TRBV4-3 to TRBJ2-1; the D gene is possibly TRBD1 (6 bases). The CDR3 runs 18 residues. V gave up 0 bases and J gave up 1 base, with 16 bases separating them. Per the germline V gene, CDR1 is LGHNA and CDR2 is YSLEER.

V and J are TRBV29-1 and TRBJ2-7; 8 nucleotides match TRBD1. This CDR3 spans 14 amino acids. Germline V gene sequence: CDR1 SQVTM, CDR2 ANQGSEA. The V gene end was trimmed by 6 bases and the J gene end by 3 bases; junction bases not matched to a gene: 10. CDR3 loop: CSVLGQGGYYEQYF. The CDR3, as DNA: TGCAGCGTACTAGGACAGGGCGGATACTACGAGCAGTACTTC.

The V call is TRBV9, the J call TRBJ1-3, with 7 nucleotides matching TRBD1. CDR1 SGDLS and CDR2 YYNGEE come from the germline V gene. The J segment lost 4 bases and the V segment lost 3 bases, leaving 4 bases of the junction unmatched. CDR3 length equals 14 residues. This CDR3 reads CASSGRGLGNTIYF. CDR3 in DNA: TGTGCCAGCAGCGGAAGGGGGCTGGGAAACACCATATATTTT.

About this clone itself: The identical CDR3 is also encoded by other nucleotide sequences in the sample. As DNA, the CDR3 is TGTGCCAGCAGCTTACCCCCCTACGAGCAGTACTTC. Translated: CASSLPPYEQYF. This chain connects TRBV7-9 to TRBJ2-7; D not resolved. CDR1 SEHNR and CDR2 FQNEAQ come from the germline V gene (reference sequence). Deletions cut 2 bases from V and 2 bases from J, with 4 bases between. This CDR3 is 12 amino acids long.

The chain employs TRBV19 and TRBJ2-1, with no clear D. Germline V gene data show CDR1 as LNHDA and CDR2 as SQIVND (reference sequence). Trimming pared 6 bases from V and 9 bases from J, leaving 9 bases between. This CDR3 comprises 11 residues. As DNA, the CDR3 is TGTGCCAGTAGCTTTGGCCTTGAGCAGTTCTTC. Residues: CASSFGLEQFF.

This chain connects TRBV7-3 to TRBJ2-5; TRBD2 matches at 8 bases. V trimming: 2 bases; J trimming: 1 base; junction bases outside the gene matches: 0. This CDR3 comprises 14 residues. Looked up from germline, CDR1 is SGHTA and CDR2 is FQGTGA. The CDR3 DNA reads TGTGCCAGCAGCTTACTAGCGGGCCAAGAGACCCAGTACTTC. It encodes CASSLLAGQETQYF.

The chain employs TRBV7-9 and TRBJ2-1; 16 bases line up with TRBD2. Germline assignment: CDR1 SEHNR and CDR2 FQNEAQ (reference sequence). Germline trimming cut 4 bases from V and 3 bases from J; bases unmatched to any gene: 6. There are 18 residues in the CDR3. CDR3 nucleotides: TGTGCCAGCAGCTCGGGACTAGCGGGAGGGCCAAACTACAATGAGCAGTTCTTC. It encodes CASSSGLAGGPNYNEQFF.

CDR3 in amino acids: CASSLLGVNYEQYF. For the CDR3, the DNA is TGTGCCAGCAGCTTGCTGGGGGTTAACTACGAGCAGTACTTC. This sequence joins TRBV5-8 and TRBJ2-7, with D perhaps being TRBD1 or TRBD2 (5 bases each). V dropped 1 base and J dropped 3 bases, with 11 bases sitting between them. The CDR3 runs 14 residues. Germline CDR1 SGHTS, CDR2 YDEGEE.

The chain recombines TRBV28 with TRBJ2-7, with 10 nucleotides matching TRBD1. Germline V lookup: CDR1 MDHEN, CDR2 SYDVKM. The CDR3 contains 15 residues. Germline trimming cut 7 bases from V and 3 bases from J; bases unmatched to any gene: 9. CDR3 coding DNA: TGTGCCAGCACCCACCGTGGACAGGGGGTCTACGAGCAGTACTTC. Translation: CASTHRGQGVYEQYF.

The rearrangement joins TRBV27 to TRBJ1-5, with a possible D match to TRBD1 (5 bases). With 8 bases removed from V and 6 bases from J, the gap between germline ends came to 11 bases. The CDR3 extends over 12 amino acids. Germline V CDR1 and CDR2: MNHEY, SMNVEV (reference sequence). The CDR3 protein is CASGGGIQPQHF. Written as DNA, the CDR3 is TGTGCCAGCGGGGGAGGGATTCAGCCCCAGCATTTT.

The CDR3 region has the DNA TGTGCCAGCATTTTCCAGGGAGGCACTGAAGCTTTCTTT. It encodes CASIFQGGTEAFF. This chain uses TRBV28 with TRBJ1-1; possible D gene TRBD1, 5 bases. Germline V gene lookup returns CDR1 MDHEN and CDR2 SYDVKM. V was pared by 7 bases and J by 4 bases, with 13 bases between. There are 13 residues in the CDR3. The full variable domain, its missing parts supplied by reference TRBV28 and TRBJ1-1, is DVKVTQSSRYLVKRTGEKVFLECVQDMDHENMFWYRQDPGLGLRLIYFSYDVKMKEKGDIPEGYSVSREKKERFSLILESASTNQTSMYLCASIFQGGTEAFFGQGTRLTVV.

The CDR3 sequence: CASKEAGGRNEQFF. The CDR3 bases are TGTGCCAGCAAGGAAGCGGGAGGAAGAAATGAGCAGTTCTTC. The V gene is TRBV11-2, the J gene TRBJ2-1; 9 nucleotides match TRBD2. The CDR3 is 14 amino acids. The V and J ends lost 7 bases and 7 bases, in that order; junction bases with no gene match: 8. Per germline, CDR1 SGHAT and CDR2 FQNNGV.

The chain has TRBV7-9 and TRBJ2-1; TRBD1 might be the D (6 bases). The CDR3 consists of 15 residues. Trimming left V 6 bases short and J 5 bases short, with 17 bases between. CDR1 SEHNR and CDR2 FQNEAQ come from the germline V gene (reference sequence). Written as DNA, the CDR3 is TGTGCCAGCAGTAAGTCCAGGGGCGTGGACAATGAGCAGTTCTTC. It is translated as CASSKSRGVDNEQFF.

This rearrangement joins TRBV7-9 to TRBJ2-7, with TRBD2 matching 11 bases. Germline lookup yields CDR1 SEHNR and CDR2 FQNEAQ (reference sequence). The CDR3 loop spans 16 amino acids. The J segment lost 3 bases and the V segment lost 5 bases, leaving 9 bases of the junction unmatched. The CDR3 protein is CASSPRTSGRYYEQYF. Here the CDR3 DNA reads TGTGCCAGCAGCCCAAGGACTAGCGGGCGCTACTACGAGCAGTACTTC.

The chain couples TRBV9 to TRBJ2-1; TRBD2 is a possible D gene (5 bases). Germline V gives CDR1 SGDLS, CDR2 YYNGEE. Trimming stripped 0 bases from V and 0 bases from J, with 10 bases between. This CDR3 comprises 16 residues. This CDR3 is CASSVEGASSYNEQFF. The CDR3 nucleotides are TGTGCCAGCAGCGTAGAGGGAGCTAGCTCCTACAATGAGCAGTTCTTC.

This clone was observed a single time. The chain recombines TRBV27 with TRBJ2-7; 7 nucleotides line up with TRBD2. The CDR3 length is 13 residues. Germline V gives CDR1 MNHEY, CDR2 SMNVEV (reference sequence). The ends lost 8 bases at V and 0 bases at J; junction bases unmatched: 4. The CDR3 loop is CASASGISYEQYF. The DNA for the CDR3 is TGTGCCAGCGCGAGCGGGATCTCCTACGAGCAGTACTTC.

The chain joins TRBV28 to TRBJ1-2; D is uncertain. Germline assignment: CDR1 MDHEN and CDR2 SYDVKM. Trimming pared 1 base from V and 4 bases from J, leaving 13 bases between. The length of the CDR3 is 15 residues. The CDR3 protein is CASSLSSPARYGYTF. The CDR3 DNA is TGTGCCAGCAGTTTATCATCCCCAGCCCGCTATGGCTACACCTTC.

J is TRBJ1-5 and V is TRBV5-5; 10 bases fit TRBD1. In germline, CDR1 is SGHKS, CDR2 YYEKEE (reference sequence). The CDR3 runs to 15 residues. The V segment lost 4 bases and the J segment 1 base; nucleotides outside the gene matches: 2. This CDR3 reads CASSLDRGSNQPQHF. The DNA for the CDR3 is TGTGCCAGCAGCCTGGACAGGGGGAGCAATCAGCCCCAGCATTTT.

A word on this clone: Different DNA sequences within this sample yield the same CDR3. The rearrangement uses TRBV5-1 and TRBJ2-7; 7 bases match TRBD1. V lost 0 bases to trimming and J lost 2 bases; unmatched junction nucleotides: 2. Germline V gene data show CDR1 as SGHRS and CDR2 as YFSETQ. The CDR3 is 14 residues long. The DNA of the CDR3 is TGCGCCAGCAGCTTGGCAGGGGGAACCTACGAGCAGTACTTC. This gives the protein CASSLAGGTYEQYF.

The rearrangement joins TRBV6-6 to TRBJ2-3; D gene unclear. CDR1 and CDR2 from the germline V gene are MNHNY and SVGAGI (reference sequence). Deletions cut 7 bases from V and 7 bases from J, with 12 bases between. This CDR3 region has 12 residues. The CDR3 bases are TGTGCCAGCAACACCTTCCGCCATACGCAGTATTTT. It yields the protein CASNTFRHTQYF.

The chain carries TRBV19 and TRBJ1-5; TRBD1 matches 7 bases. V lost 5 bases, J lost 5 bases, and 9 bases stayed unmatched. This CDR3 is 15 amino acids long. CDR1 and CDR2 from the germline V gene are LNHDA and SQIVND (reference sequence). The CDR3 spells CASSSRQGWDQPQHF. The CDR3 nucleotides are TGTGCCAGTAGTTCCCGACAGGGATGGGATCAGCCCCAGCATTTT.

The rearrangement links TRBV27 to TRBJ1-1, with 9 nucleotides matching TRBD1. The CDR3 contains 18 residues. The germline CDR1 and CDR2 sequences are MNHEY and SMNVEV (reference sequence). Trimming took 5 bases from V and 0 from J; bases not matched to a gene: 13. The CDR3 sequence is CASSTKGTGYFMNTEAFF. CDR3 in DNA: TGTGCCAGCAGTACTAAGGGGACAGGGTATTTCATGAACACTGAAGCTTTCTTT.